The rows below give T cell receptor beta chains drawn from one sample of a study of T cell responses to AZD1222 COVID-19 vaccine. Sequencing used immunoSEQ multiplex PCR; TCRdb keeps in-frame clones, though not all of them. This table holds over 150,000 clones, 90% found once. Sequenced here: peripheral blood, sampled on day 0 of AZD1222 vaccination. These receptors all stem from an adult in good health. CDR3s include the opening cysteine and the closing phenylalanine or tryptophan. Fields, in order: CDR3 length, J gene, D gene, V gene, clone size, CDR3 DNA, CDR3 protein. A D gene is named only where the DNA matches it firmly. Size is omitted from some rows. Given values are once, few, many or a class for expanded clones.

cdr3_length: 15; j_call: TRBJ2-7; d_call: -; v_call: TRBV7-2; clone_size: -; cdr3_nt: TGTGCCAGCAGCTTAGCGAGGGGTCCGAGATACGAGCAGTACTTC; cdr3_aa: CASSLARGPRYEQYF
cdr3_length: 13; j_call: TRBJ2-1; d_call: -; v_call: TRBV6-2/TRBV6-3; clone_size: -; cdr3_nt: TGTGCCAGCAGTAAAATGGCGTACAATGAGCAGTTCTTC; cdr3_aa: CASSKMAYNEQFF
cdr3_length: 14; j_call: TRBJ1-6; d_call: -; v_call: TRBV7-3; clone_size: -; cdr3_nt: TGTGCCAGTTCCCGATCAGGGGTAAATTCACCCCTCCACTTT; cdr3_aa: CASSRSGVNSPLHF
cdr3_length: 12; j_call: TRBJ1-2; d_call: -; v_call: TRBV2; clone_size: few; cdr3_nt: TGTGCCAGCACTGACAATGGGTATGGCTACACCTTC; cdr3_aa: CASTDNGYGYTF
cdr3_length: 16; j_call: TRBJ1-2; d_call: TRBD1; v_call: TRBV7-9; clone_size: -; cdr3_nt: TGTGCCAGCAGCCCTACTGAGACAGGGGGAGACTATGGCTACACCTTC; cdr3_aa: CASSPTETGGDYGYTF
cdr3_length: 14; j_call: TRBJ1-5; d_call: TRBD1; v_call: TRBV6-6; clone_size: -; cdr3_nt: TGTGCCAGCAGTCTGACAGGGTCGAAGCAGCCCCAGCATTTT; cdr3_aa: CASSLTGSKQPQHF
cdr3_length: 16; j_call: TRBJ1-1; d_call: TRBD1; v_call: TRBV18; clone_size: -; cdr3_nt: TGTGCCAGCTCACCACAGGACAGGAGGATGAACACTGAAGCTTTCTTT; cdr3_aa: CASSPQDRRMNTEAFF
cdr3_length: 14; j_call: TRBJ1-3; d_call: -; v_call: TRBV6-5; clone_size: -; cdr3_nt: TGTGCCAGCAGTAGTACAGGCTCTGGAAACACCATATATTTT; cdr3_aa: CASSSTGSGNTIYF
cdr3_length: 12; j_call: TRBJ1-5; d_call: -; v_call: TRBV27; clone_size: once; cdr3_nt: TGTGCCAGCAGTTTTCGAGATCAGCCCCAGCATTTT; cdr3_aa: CASSFRDQPQHF
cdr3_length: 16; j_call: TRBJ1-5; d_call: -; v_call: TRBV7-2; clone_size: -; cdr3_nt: TGTGCCAGCAGCATTTTTCCCCGAGGGCGCAATCAGCCCCAGCATTTT; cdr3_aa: CASSIFPRGRNQPQHF
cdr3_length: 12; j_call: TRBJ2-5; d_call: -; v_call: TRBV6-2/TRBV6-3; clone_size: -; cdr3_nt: TGTGCCAGCAGTTACCCCATAGAGACCCAGTACTTC; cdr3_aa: CASSYPIETQYF
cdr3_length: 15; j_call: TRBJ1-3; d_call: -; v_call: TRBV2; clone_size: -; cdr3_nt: TGTGCCAGCAGTCCCGACACGGCCGCTGGAAACACCATATATTTT; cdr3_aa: CASSPDTAAGNTIYF
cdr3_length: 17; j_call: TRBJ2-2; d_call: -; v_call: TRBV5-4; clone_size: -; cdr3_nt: TGTGCCAGCAGCCCTTCGGGGAAGGGGTGGGGGACCGGGGAGCTGTTTTTT; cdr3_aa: CASSPSGKGWGTGELFF
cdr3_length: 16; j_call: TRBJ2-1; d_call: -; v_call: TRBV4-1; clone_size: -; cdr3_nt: TGCGCCAGCAGCCAAGTTCGAGGGGGGTCCTACAATGAGCAGTTCTTC; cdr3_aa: CASSQVRGGSYNEQFF
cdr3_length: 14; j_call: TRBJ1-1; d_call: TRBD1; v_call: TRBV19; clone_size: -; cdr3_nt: TGTGCCAGTAGTATCTCAGGGGGAAACACTGAAGCTTTCTTT; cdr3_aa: CASSISGGNTEAFF
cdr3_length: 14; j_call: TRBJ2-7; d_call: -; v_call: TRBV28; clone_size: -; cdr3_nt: TGTGCCAGCAGTTTTTACTCCGGAGCCTACGAGCAGTACTTC; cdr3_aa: CASSFYSGAYEQYF
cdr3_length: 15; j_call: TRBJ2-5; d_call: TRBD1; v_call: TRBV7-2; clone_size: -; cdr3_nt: TGTGCCAGCAGCGATACACAGGGGGCGTTTGAGACCCAGTACTTC; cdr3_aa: CASSDTQGAFETQYF
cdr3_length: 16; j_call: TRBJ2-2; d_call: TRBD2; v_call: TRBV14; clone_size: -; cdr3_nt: TGTGCCAGCAGCCTCCTCGGGAGCGGGGGAACCGGGGAGCTGTTTTTT; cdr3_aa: CASSLLGSGGTGELFF
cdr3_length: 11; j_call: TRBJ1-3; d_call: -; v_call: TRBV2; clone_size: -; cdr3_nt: TGTGCCAGCAGCCAGTCGGACACCATATATTTT; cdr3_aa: CASSQSDTIYF
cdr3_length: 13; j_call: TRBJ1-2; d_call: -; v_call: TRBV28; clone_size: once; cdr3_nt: TGTGCCAGCAGCCCAGGGGACCTCTATGGCTACACCTTC; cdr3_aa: CASSPGDLYGYTF
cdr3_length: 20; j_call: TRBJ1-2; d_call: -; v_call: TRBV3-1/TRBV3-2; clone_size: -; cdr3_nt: TGTGCCAGCAGCCCCCGTCGCAACGTCCTTTACTCCCTAGCTAACTATGGCTACACCTTC; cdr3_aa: CASSPRRNVLYSLANYGYTF
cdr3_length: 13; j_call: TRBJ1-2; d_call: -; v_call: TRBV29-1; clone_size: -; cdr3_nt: TGCAGCGTTGAGGAGAGCAGGTTCTATGGCTACACCTTC; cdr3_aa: CSVEESRFYGYTF
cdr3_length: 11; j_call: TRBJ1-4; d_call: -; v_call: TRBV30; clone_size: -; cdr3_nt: TGTGCCTGGGCCTCTAATGAAAAACTGTTTTTT; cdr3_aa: CAWASNEKLFF
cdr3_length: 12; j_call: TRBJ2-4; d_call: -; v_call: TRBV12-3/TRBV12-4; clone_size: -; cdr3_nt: TGTGCCAGCAGTTTATCCCGAAACATTCAGTACTTC; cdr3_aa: CASSLSRNIQYF
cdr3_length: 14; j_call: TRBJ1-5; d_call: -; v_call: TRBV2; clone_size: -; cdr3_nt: TGTGCCAGCAGTGAATTGGCGGTTGATCAGCCCCAGCATTTT; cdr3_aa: CASSELAVDQPQHF
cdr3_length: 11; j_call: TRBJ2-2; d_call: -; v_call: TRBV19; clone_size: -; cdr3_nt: TGCGCCAGTAGTAATGGGAGGGAGCTGTTTTTT; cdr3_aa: CASSNGRELFF
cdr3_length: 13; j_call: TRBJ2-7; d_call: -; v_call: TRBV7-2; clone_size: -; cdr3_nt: TGTGCCAGCAGCACGACTAGTTCCTACGAGCAGTACTTC; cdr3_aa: CASSTTSSYEQYF